This T cell receptor (beta chain) was profiled in a study of T-cell reconstitution after alpha-beta-depleted transplantation in children. During its preparation, the TCRbeta library received unique molecular identifiers. From the PCR reads, TCRdb called clonotypes with MiXCR, one entry per CDR3 protein. The repertoire includes approximately 490,000 distinct CDR3 sequences, around 12% of them detected once, and about 6% sits in the top ten. CDR3 length: 17 residues. Losses at the gene ends were 4 bases for V and 6 bases for J; bases not matched to a gene: 17. Germline CDR1 is SGHRS and CDR2 is YFSETQ.

The sequence was obtained from a human donor who donated a stem cell graft to a child with combined immunodeficiency. The sample in question was PBMCs from the stem cell graft donor, obtained from the stem cell graft. The gene calls are TRBV5-1 and TRBJ2-7, with 9 positions matching TRBD1. The CDR3 region is CASSPQGTGNGLGEQYF. The CDR3 coding sequence is TGCGCCAGCAGCCCCCAAGGGACAGGGAACGGTCTGGGCGAGCAGTACTTC.